The clone carrying this T cell receptor (beta chain) was counted only a few times. The protocol was immunoSEQ multiplex PCR, while the TCRdb copy is restricted to in-frame clones and leaves out a portion. The data show roughly 200,000 clones, 84% seen once. Seattle's cohort entered during active infection and was followed longitudinally. This entry comes from a study of blood T cell repertoires in COVID-19. Background on the study: T cells, B-cell-depleted T cells, or PBMCs supplied cDNA or gDNA.

CDR3 size: 15 residues. The ends lost 6 bases at V and 2 bases at J; junction bases unmatched: 9. CDR1 KGHSH and CDR2 LQKENI come from the germline V gene. Sample: peripheral blood. The chain is built from TRBV18 and TRBJ2-5, with 7 positions matching TRBD2. This sequence was found in a woman aged 80 or over with COVID-19, enrolled during active disease. CDR3 protein: CASSQSLADQETQYF. CDR3 bases: TGTGCCAGCTCGCAGAGCCTAGCGGATCAAGAGACCCAGTACTTC.